The text below deals with one T cell receptor (beta chain). Its antigen is undetermined. Repertoires were generated with immunoSEQ multiplex PCR, while TCRdb's copy carries only in-frame clones and drops some. This table has around 21,000 clones, approximately 74% appearing once. Every single patient, without exception, relapsed after autologous stem cell transplantation, and brentuximab vedotin exposure varied. Best outcomes ranged across complete response, partial response and progressive disease. This entry is derived from a study of PD-1 blockade in classical Hodgkin lymphoma. Across the whole study: Patients were infused with nivolumab 3 mg/kg every 2 weeks. General observations from the study: The study found complete responders had baseline diversity similar to newly diagnosed patients. Only CD4+ TCR diversity, not CD8+, had risen significantly by C4D1.

V shed 2 bases and J shed 7 bases, with 11 bases lying between them. The CDR3 extends over 13 amino acids. Germline V lookup: CDR1 MNHEY, CDR2 SVGAGI. The TCR comes from a human donor with classical Hodgkin lymphoma. This rearrangement joins TRBV6-5 to TRBJ1-2, with D maybe TRBD1 (5 bases). Sample: peripheral blood mononuclear cells (PBMCs), taken at baseline. The CDR3 region is CASSYGTAIGYTF. DNA for the CDR3: TGTGCCAGCAGTTACGGGACTGCCATTGGCTACACCTTC.